The T cell receptor beta chain under discussion was sequenced for a study of CD8+ T cells in alopecia areata (dated by TCRdb to the late 2010s). With regard to the full study: The treated patients, all with moderate-to-severe alopecia areata, were enrolled in an open-label pilot trial of oral tofacitinib given at 5 to 10 mg twice daily. Clonality in the scalp was compared among normal scalp (n=4), patchy alopecia areata scalp (n=8), and alopecia totalis/universalis scalp (n=8). The study used high-throughput TCRbeta sequencing to examine T cell clonal expansion in alopecia areata, in both the C3H/HeJ mouse model and human patients. Patients on tofacitinib were biopsied at baseline and after 4 and 24 weeks of treatment, and several of the patients also had a later scalp biopsy. RNA came from the PAXgene miRNA kit for fixed scalp, the miRNeasy kit for PBMCs, and the RNeasy kit for mouse skin. On the human side, TCRbeta sequencing was run on scalp tissue and on sorted CD4+ and CD8+ peripheral blood T cells from healthy controls and from alopecia areata patients with either patchy or totalis/universalis disease. Patients stayed on tofacitinib for 6 to 18 months and then had 6 months of follow-up off drug so that delayed response and recurrence could be assessed. Disease severity in treated patients was measured with the SALT score, which quantifies the percentage of affected scalp surface area. Amplification of TCRbeta CDR3 regions was done by immunoSEQ multiplex PCR using 35 Vbeta forward primers and 13 Jbeta reverse primers. Broader findings and caveats from the paper: Lesional scalp, especially in alopecia totalis/universalis, showed higher clonality and more expanded CD8+ clones than normal scalp, suggesting antigenic drive. The treated cohort was small, with a single nonresponder, so links between baseline CD8+ expansion and response need larger studies. TCR sequences shared between patients were less clear than in mice, possibly partly because of HLA diversity in the patient population. Scalp clonality and the number of expanded CD8+ clones among the top 100 scalp clones were significantly decreased by tofacitinib. Unlike mouse skin, which is dominated by gammadelta T cells, normal human skin has resident alphabeta T cells that are also sequenced, and this complicates analysis of the scalp TCR repertoire. During tofacitinib treatment, many expanded lesional clones remained in scalp and blood, and this persistence may partly explain relapse after treatment is stopped.

This clone has a single count. Its antigen specificity is not known. Per-base qualities were not stored, and no clone one base away is much larger. The library was produced with the immunoSEQ multiplex PCR assay. To provide template for TCR sequencing, every sample had RNA extracted and reverse transcribed into cDNA. SuperScript III was used to make first-strand cDNA, primed with a 2:1 mix of oligo-dT and random hexamers. A synthetic immune receptor repertoire was used to measure amplification bias, and any remaining bias was corrected computationally. The authors' analysis ran thus. Raw reads were preprocessed for error removal, and CDR3 was defined according to IMGT conventions as running from the conserved cysteine to phenylalanine. Clonality was computed by normalizing Shannon entropy by log2 of the number of productive unique TCRs and subtracting the result from 1. Whether scalp clones were CD4 or CD8 was inferred by matching scalp TCRbeta sequences against CD4 and CD8 repertoires sorted from blood. Sourced from immuneACCESS, this table was stored by TCRdb with only in-frame sequences that have V and J called. A share of the clones is absent; for the studies checked, an unresolved V gene accounts for under half, and the remainder has no known explanation. V and J calls and clone size are as listed in that table; D and trimming were resolved from the DNA. This sample holds some 190,000 clones; 60% were observed only once. The ten largest make up over 0.9% of the sample.

Read against the paper, the sample's time point label means: about 25 weeks on oral tofacitinib. The meaning of the sample's treatment or condition label: oral pan-JAK inhibitor, 5-10 mg twice daily. Peripheral blood and lesional scalp punch biopsies were obtained from patients with alopecia areata. PBMCs were separated by density centrifugation and stained for CD3, CD4 and CD8, after which CD4+ and CD8+ T cells were sorted on a FACSAria. This clonotype originated in a human donor with alopecia areata. The sequencing used CD4+ T cells sorted from blood, collected at week 24, from a patient treated with tofacitinib.

The nucleotide sequence reads TGTGCCTGGACGGCAGGGGGGCTTGGCTACACCTTC. Its translation reads: CAWTAGGLGYTF. Rearrangement joined TRBV30 to TRBJ1-2; TRBD1 matches 7 bases in the middle. For CDR1 and CDR2, the germline V gene (reference sequence) lists GTSNPN and SVGIG. Clipping removes 4 bases from V and 7 bases from J, with 6 as the unmatched junction base count. Including the terminal cysteine and phenylalanine, the CDR3 comprises 12 residues. The kept DNA is CDR3 alone, 36 bases in frame from the first base.